The clone carrying this TCR beta chain came up a few times. What it recognizes is unknown. This sample stems from a study of memory CD4+ T cells and cytomegalovirus serostatus. Overall study context: Of the healthy Belgian adults, several were CMV seropositive and fewer than 30 seronegative. Overall study results and limits: About 40% of the roughly 160 known CMV-associated TCRbeta sequences appeared in CD4+ memory. Suggested: most of the CMV-linked TCR signature lies in CD4+ memory cells.

Source study methods: Out-of-frame sequences were removed, leaving some 2 million distinct TCRbeta sequences. The protocol was immunoSEQ multiplex PCR, while the TCRdb copy is restricted to in-frame clones and leaves out a portion. Clone size and the V and J calls come from that table; the DNA yielded D and trimming. This sample has approximately 47,000 clones, with around four fifths found just once. The sort gate was single viable CD3+CD4+CD8-CD45RO+ cells for memory CD4+ T cells. The TCR originated in an adult in good health and CMV-seronegative. The specimen was memory CD4+ T cells from blood.

The CDR3 here is CASRRGQANTGELFF. The CDR3 DNA is TGTGCCAGCAGGAGGGGACAGGCGAACACCGGGGAGCTGTTTTTT. The chain carries TRBV2 and TRBJ2-2; 8 bases map to TRBD1. Germline V lookup: CDR1 SNHLY, CDR2 FYNNEI. This CDR3 has 15 amino acids. V dropped 6 bases and J dropped 0; count of bases not matched to a gene: 3.